The clone carrying this T cell receptor beta chain was observed a handful of times. What it recognizes is unknown. The authors reverse transcribed all of the isolated RNA, so sequencing captured expressed TCRB transcripts. The read count averaged around 3.5 million across naive, central memory and regulatory T cell samples. Sequencing was performed with immunoSEQ multiplex PCR; in TCRdb, only in-frame clones are kept and a portion is missing. The sample has fewer than 300,000 clones; roughly 10% are singletons. The CDR3 extends over 13 amino acids. The germline CDR1 and CDR2 sequences are MNHNY and SVGAGI (reference sequence). Trimming removed 4 bases at V and 9 bases at J, with 13 bases between. The record originates from a study of beta chain features in type 1 diabetes. Findings of the study overall: An over-representation of cells with high TCR expression could result from cDNA sequencing. TCRB CDR3 length was moderately but significantly reduced in all four CD4+ subsets of Type 1 diabetes patients.

Sorting based on CD45RO/CCR7/CD25/CD127/CD95/CD27 separated CD4+ naive, central memory, regulatory and stem cell-like memory cells. Post-sort purity exceeded 95% for all sorted populations. Sequenced sample: naive CD4+ T cells from blood. This clonotype originated in a man younger than 40 with type 1 diabetes. The chain uses TRBV6-6 and TRBJ1-5; D unclear. CDR3: CASSWEERRPQHF. CDR3 in DNA: TGTGCCAGCAGTTGGGAGGAGAGGCGGCCCCAGCATTTT.